This TCR beta chain was recorded in a study of beta chain features in type 1 diabetes. The study, taken as a whole, reports: Naive, central memory and Treg TCRB repertoires appeared more alike in patients than in healthy donors.

Investigators reverse transcribed all isolated RNA, so they sequenced expressed TCRB transcripts. Method: immunoSEQ multiplex PCR; TCRdb's copy keeps in-frame clones and lacks some. The sample consists of 310,000 or so clones, 8% of them appearing once. CDR1 is MDHEN, CDR2 SYDVKM, per germline. The CDR3 length is 14 residues. Losses at the gene ends were 4 bases for V and 5 bases for J; bases not matched to a gene: 6. As to this clone: Its antigen is unknown. Within the sample, other DNA sequences also encode this same CDR3.

The sequenced material came from central memory CD4+ T cells from blood. The clonotype was recovered from a woman aged 18-30 years in good health. V gene TRBV28 combines with J gene TRBJ1-2; TRBD1 matches 8 bases. CDR3 sequence (DNA): TGTGCCAGCAGTTCCGGACAGGGAATATATGGCTACACCTTC. Amino acids: CASSSGQGIYGYTF.